The 4 T cell receptor beta chains below were found in one sample sequenced in a study of blood T cell repertoires in COVID-19 (dated by TCRdb to 2020 to 2022). The receptor library was made with the immunoSEQ multiplex PCR assay. TCRdb took this table from immuneACCESS and kept in-frame rearrangements with V and J called. Such tables lack part of the clones; where checked against another copy, unresolved V genes explain under half of the gap, and the rest is unexplained. This sample gives roughly 250,000 clones in total; approximately 86% of them show up just once. More than 4.5% of the sample lies in the top ten. The sequenced sample consisted of peripheral blood. These receptors all stem from a woman of 80 years or more with active or convalescent COVID-19.

The chain combines TRBV5-1 with TRBJ2-3; possible D gene TRBD1, 6 bases. Germline CDR1 SGHRS, CDR2 YFSETQ. CDR3 size: 15 residues. The V gene lost 0 bases and the J gene lost 2 bases, with 10 bases spanning the gap. The CDR3 loop reads CASSLVGAHTDTQYF. The DNA of the CDR3 is TGCGCCAGCAGCTTGGTGGGGGCGCACACAGATACGCAGTATTTT. The variable domain in full, completed from reference TRBV5-1 and TRBJ2-3, reads KAGVTQTPRYLIKTRGQQVTLSCSPISGHRSVSWYQQTPGQGLQFLFEYFSETQRNKGNFPGRFSGRQFSNSRSEMNVSTLELGDSALYLCASSLVGAHTDTQYFGPGTRLTVL.

This clone was counted once. This chain links TRBV7-2 with TRBJ1-5, with D maybe TRBD1 (5 bases). Germline CDR1 reads SGHTA; CDR2 reads FQGNSA. The CDR3 spans 13 residues. With 5 bases removed from V and 6 bases from J, the gap between germline ends came to 11 bases. DNA of the CDR3: TGTGCCAGCAGCCCGGACGGGGGTCAGCCCCAGCATTTT. As protein: CASSPDGGQPQHF.

This clone has only one observation. This rearrangement joins TRBV28 to TRBJ1-5; D remains ambiguous. CDR3 length: 15 amino acids. CDR1 and CDR2 (germline): MDHEN, SYDVKM. The V and J ends lost 6 bases and 5 bases respectively, with 17 bases between them. The CDR3 DNA follows: TGTGCCAGCAGCCCTTCGTCCCCCTCTTATCAGCCCCAGCATTTT. This gives the protein CASSPSSPSYQPQHF.

V gene TRBV28 combines with J gene TRBJ2-6; 7 bases agree with TRBD1. There are 16 residues in the CDR3. Germline trimming cut 2 bases from V and 2 bases from J; bases unmatched to any gene: 3. Germline V CDR1 and CDR2: MDHEN, SYDVKM. The CDR3, as DNA: TGTGCCAGCAGTTTAGGGACAGTTGCTGGGGCCAACGTCCTGACTTTC. Its translation is CASSLGTVAGANVLTF.